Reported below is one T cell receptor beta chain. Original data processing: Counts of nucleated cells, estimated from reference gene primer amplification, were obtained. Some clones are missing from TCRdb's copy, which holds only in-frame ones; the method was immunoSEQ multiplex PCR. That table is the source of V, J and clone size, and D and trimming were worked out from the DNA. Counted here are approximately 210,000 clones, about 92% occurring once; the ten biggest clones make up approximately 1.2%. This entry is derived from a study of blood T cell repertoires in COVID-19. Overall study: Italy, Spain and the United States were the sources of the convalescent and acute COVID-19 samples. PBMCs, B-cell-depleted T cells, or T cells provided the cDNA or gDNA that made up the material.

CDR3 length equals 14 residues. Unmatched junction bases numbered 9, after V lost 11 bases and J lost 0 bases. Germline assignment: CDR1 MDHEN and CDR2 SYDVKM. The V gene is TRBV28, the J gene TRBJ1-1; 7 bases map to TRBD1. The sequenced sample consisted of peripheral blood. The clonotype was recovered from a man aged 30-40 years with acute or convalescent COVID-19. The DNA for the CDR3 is TGTGCCTCCAGGGTGGGACAGCTGAACACTGAAGCTTTCTTT. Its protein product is CASRVGQLNTEAFF.